The 22 T cell receptor beta chains given below trace back to one sample, sequenced in a study of beta chain features in type 1 diabetes. Sequencing targeted expressed TCRB transcripts, as all isolated RNA had been reverse transcribed. Method: immunoSEQ multiplex PCR; TCRdb's copy keeps in-frame clones and lacks some. The table shows roughly 240,000 clones, with about 63% occurring only once. Sequencing was carried out using naive CD4+ T cells from blood. The receptors shown here come from a man aged 25 to 40 in good health.

V usage is TRBV10-1 and J usage is TRBJ2-7; D is unresolved. The V gene's germline CDR1 is WNHNN and CDR2 SYGVQD (reference sequence). V was pared by 3 bases and J by 6 bases, with 9 bases between. CDR3 size: 12 residues. CDR3 DNA: TGCGCCAGCAGTGAAGCAGAAGCCGAGCAGTACTTC. This translates into CASSEAEAEQYF.

This chain connects TRBV25-1 to TRBJ2-7; 8 bases line up with TRBD2. Germline assignment: CDR1 MGHDK and CDR2 SYGVNS. J gave up 7 bases and V 7 bases, and 6 bases lay outside the gene matches. CDR3 length: 12 residues. CDR3 amino acids: CASKYGRGEQYF. The CDR3, as DNA: TGTGCCAGCAAGTACGGGAGGGGTGAGCAGTACTTC.

The rearrangement links TRBV5-1 to TRBJ2-7, with 9 nucleotides matching TRBD1. Trimming at V came to 4 bases and at J to 3 bases, leaving 11 bases not matched to a gene. The CDR3 contains 16 residues. CDR1 and CDR2 (germline): SGHRS, YFSETQ. CDR3 DNA sequence: TGCGCCAGCAGCCCGGACAGGGGACTCGCTTACTACGAGCAGTACTTC. The encoded protein is CASSPDRGLAYYEQYF.

The V call is TRBV29-1, the J call TRBJ2-6; 11 bases agree with TRBD2. CDR1 is SQVTM, CDR2 ANQGSEA, per germline. This CDR3 region has 17 residues. The CDR3 is CSASMIAGGPGANVLTF. The CDR3, as DNA: TGCAGTGCCAGCATGATAGCGGGAGGGCCTGGGGCCAACGTCCTGACTTTC.

The chain employs TRBV11-2 and TRBJ2-3; the D is unclear. Germline lookup yields CDR1 SGHAT and CDR2 FQNNGV. The CDR3 runs to 14 residues. The V end was cut by 5 bases, the J end by 5 bases, with 14 bases between. The CDR3 DNA reads TGTGCCAGCAGCGCCCCCCCGGGCCGAGATACGCAGTATTTT. Amino acid sequence: CASSAPPGRDTQYF.

This chain joins TRBV7-9 and TRBJ1-5; 11 bases are shared with TRBD1. The CDR3 consists of 16 residues. CDR1 is SEHNR, CDR2 FQNEAQ, per germline (reference sequence). The ends lost 4 bases at V and 6 bases at J; junction bases unmatched: 8. CDR3 amino acids: CASSSWTGGFSQPQHF. As DNA, the CDR3 is TGTGCCAGCAGCTCGTGGACAGGGGGCTTCTCTCAGCCCCAGCATTTT.

This clone came up a few times. The chain recombines TRBV2 with TRBJ2-7, with unresolved D. CDR3 length: 11 amino acids. The germline CDR1 and CDR2 sequences are SNHLY and FYNNEI. The V and J ends lost 3 bases and 5 bases respectively, with 5 bases between them. The CDR3 is CASSERHEQYF. Written as DNA, the CDR3 is TGTGCCAGCAGTGAGAGGCACGAGCAGTACTTC.

This clone showed up just a few times. This chain uses TRBV30 with TRBJ1-2; D remains ambiguous. V was trimmed by 5 bases and J by 2 bases, leaving 21 bases between them. Germline CDR1 is GTSNPN and CDR2 is SVGIG (reference sequence). CDR3 length: 16 residues. CDR3 coding DNA: TGTGCCTGGGCACCAATGGCGGTCGGGTTGAACTATGGCTACACCTTC. This gives the protein CAWAPMAVGLNYGYTF.

This rearrangement joins TRBV5-1 to TRBJ2-7; D call uncertain. Deletions cut 0 bases from V and 1 base from J, with 5 bases between. Germline CDR1 reads SGHRS; CDR2 reads YFSETQ. The CDR3 covers 13 residues. The CDR3 coding sequence is TGCGCCAGCAGCTTGGATCCGTCCTACGAGCAGTACTTC. Translated: CASSLDPSYEQYF.

This clone was recorded a few times. The chain couples TRBV14 to TRBJ2-1, with 11 bases fitting TRBD2. Looked up from germline, CDR1 is SGHDN and CDR2 is FVKESK. This CDR3 region has 15 residues. With 1 base clipped from V and 10 bases from J, the junction kept 6 bases outside the gene matches. The CDR3 nucleotides read TGTGCCAGCAGCCAAGTACTAGCGGGAGCAGAAGAGCAGTTCTTC. Translation gives CASSQVLAGAEEQFF.

The chain combines TRBV29-1 with TRBJ2-1; D perhaps matches TRBD1 (5 bases). Trimming left V 1 base short and J 8 bases short, with 15 bases between. The CDR3 spans 14 residues. The germline gives CDR1 SQVTM, CDR2 ANQGSEA. Written as DNA, the CDR3 is TGCAGCGTTGAAGGGACAAGGGCTCGGTATGAGCAGTTCTTC. Translating it yields CSVEGTRARYEQFF.

This clone was seen a few times. The chain has TRBV30 and TRBJ2-5; unclear D gene. Germline CDR1 and CDR2: GTSNPN and SVGIG (reference sequence). The ends were cut back, 3 bases at V and 10 bases at J, with 12 bases in the middle. The CDR3 covers 11 residues. In nucleotides, the CDR3 is TGTGCCTGGAGCCCCGCGAGGATCCAGTACTTC. Its protein product is CAWSPARIQYF. Looking up the rest from reference TRBV30 and TRBJ2-5 gives the full variable domain: SQTIHQWPATLVQPVGSPLSLECTVEGTSNPNLYWYRQAAGRGLQLLFYSVGIGQISSEVPQNLSASRPQDRQFILSSKKLLLSDSGFYLCAWSPARIQYFGPGTRLLVL.

The CDR3 DNA sequence: TGTGCCTGGACCGGACAGGGCCACGAGCAGTACTTC. Its translation: CAWTGQGHEQYF. J is TRBJ2-7 and V is TRBV30, with 8 bases that match TRBD1. Germline V gene sequence: CDR1 GTSNPN, CDR2 SVGIG (reference sequence). The CDR3 covers 12 residues. V dropped 4 bases and J dropped 5; count of bases not matched to a gene: 4.

J is TRBJ1-2 and V is TRBV18, with TRBD1 matching over 8 bases. CDR1 is KGHSH and CDR2 is LQKENI in the germline V gene. The CDR3 runs 17 residues. After removal of 3 bases from V and 2 bases from J, the junction contained 11 bases not matched to a gene. Here the CDR3 DNA reads TGTGCCAGCTCACCTGCCGTCAGGGGGCGCGCAAACTATGGCTACACCTTC. Translated, it gives CASSPAVRGRANYGYTF.

This clone was seen more than once but under ten times. This chain connects TRBV4-3 to TRBJ2-3; no clear D gene. The V end was cut by 0 bases, the J end by 6 bases, with 19 bases between. CDR1 and CDR2 from the germline V gene are LGHNA and YSLEER. The CDR3 is 17 amino acids. CDR3 protein: CASSQDRRSWGSDTQYF. The CDR3 coding sequence is TGCGCCAGCAGCCAAGATAGACGGAGTTGGGGTTCGGATACGCAGTATTTT.

The chain joins TRBV10-3 to TRBJ2-1; D gene uncertain. The CDR3 runs 13 residues. CDR1 and CDR2 from the germline V gene are ENHRY and SYGVKD. V was cut by 6 bases and J by 7 bases, with 13 bases left in between. CDR3 DNA sequence: TGTGCCATCAGCTTGCCCCTGGTTAATGAGCAGTTCTTC. As protein: CAISLPLVNEQFF.

The V and J genes are TRBV7-2 and TRBJ2-1; no reliable D call. Germline V gives CDR1 SGHTA, CDR2 FQGNSA. Trimming cost V 4 bases and J 4 bases, with 14 bases left between them. The CDR3 loop spans 15 amino acids. CDR3: CASSSMTVLYNEQFF. DNA for the CDR3: TGTGCCAGCAGCTCGATGACGGTCCTGTACAATGAGCAGTTCTTC.

This clone was counted only a few times. Other DNA sequences within the sample encode an identical CDR3. This chain connects TRBV30 to TRBJ2-3, with D uncertain. In germline, CDR1 is GTSNPN, CDR2 SVGIG (reference sequence). V gave up 3 bases and J gave up 1 base, with 5 bases separating them. The CDR3 contains 12 residues. The CDR3, as DNA: TGTGCCTGGAGCGAGGGCACAGATACGCAGTATTTT. It yields the protein CAWSEGTDTQYF.

The genes are TRBV30 and TRBJ2-7; D uncertain. V was cut by 1 base and J by 3 bases, with 10 bases left in between. The length of the CDR3 is 13 residues. CDR1 GTSNPN and CDR2 SVGIG come from the germline V gene (reference sequence). CDR3 sequence: CAWSGQANYEQYF. DNA of the CDR3: TGTGCCTGGAGTGGGCAGGCTAACTACGAGCAGTACTTC. The complete variable domain, with remaining parts taken from reference TRBV30 and TRBJ2-7, reads SQTIHQWPATLVQPVGSPLSLECTVEGTSNPNLYWYRQAAGRGLQLLFYSVGIGQISSEVPQNLSASRPQDRQFILSSKKLLLSDSGFYLCAWSGQANYEQYFGPGTRLTVT.

The chain is built from TRBV9 and TRBJ1-2; D uncertain. V was shortened by 4 bases and J by 2 bases, with 9 bases between the two germline ends. Per germline, CDR1 SGDLS and CDR2 YYNGEE. The CDR3 extends over 13 amino acids. The CDR3 here is CASSLDINYGYTF. For the CDR3, the DNA is TGTGCCAGCAGCCTAGACATAAACTATGGCTACACCTTC.

This clone was counted only a few times. The chain combines TRBV5-6 with TRBJ1-2; D might be TRBD1 (5 bases). The CDR3 is 12 amino acids. The germline CDR1 and CDR2 sequences are SGHDT and YYEEEE. V was shortened by 0 bases and J by 11 bases, with 11 bases between the two germline ends. CDR3 sequence (DNA): TGTGCCAGCAGCTTGGCCCAGGGAACTTACACCTTC. Amino acids: CASSLAQGTYTF.

The chain has TRBV29-1 and TRBJ1-1, with D unclear. This CDR3 spans 14 amino acids. Germline CDR1 is SQVTM and CDR2 is ANQGSEA. Trimming removed 5 bases from V and 1 base from J, with 14 bases in between. This CDR3 reads CSVRLIVANTEAFF. The CDR3, as DNA: TGCAGCGTTCGCCTCATTGTGGCGAACACTGAAGCTTTCTTT.